Detailed here is one T cell receptor beta chain. Its antigen remains undetermined. No base quality values were provided; no much bigger clone lies one nucleotide off. For sequencing of the TCRbeta CDR3 region, genomic DNA was extracted from the sorted cells. TCRbeta CDR3 regions were sequenced using the immunoSEQ Assay. TCRdb limited this immuneACCESS table to in-frame rearrangements with V and J called. A share of clones is missing; checked studies link under half to unresolved V genes, and the rest is unexplained. The sample has roughly 91,000 clones on record, around 96% of them singletons. 2% of the sample comes from the top ten. This sample is drawn from a study of OX40 agonist ivuxolimab in advanced cancers. In terms of the full investigation: Ivuxolimab was an agonistic, fully human IgG2 monoclonal antibody directed against OX40 (CD134), a costimulatory receptor. Intravenous ivuxolimab was administered to patients every 2 weeks at six dose levels: 0.01, 0.1, 0.3, 1.5, 3 and 10 mg/kg. Of the approximately 54 dose-escalation patients, hepatocellular carcinoma was present in 19, melanoma in approximately 15, renal cell carcinoma in 9 and head and neck cancer in 9. In the dose-escalation cohort, 65% to 85% of patients were male, and the mean age was 60 years with a range of about 23 to 79. Patients were allowed to have had prior anti-PD-1, anti-PD-L1 or anti-CTLA-4 therapy, and around two fifths of the dose-escalation patients had been treated with checkpoint inhibitors. Partial responses occurred in three dose-escalation patients: two with cutaneous melanoma and one with hepatocellular carcinoma. Peripheral TCRbeta sequencing was intended to test whether TCR sequence diversity was altered and clonal T-cell expansion was caused by ivuxolimab. The paper reports the monotherapy dose-escalation portion (N ≈ 52 patients) of the phase I ivuxolimab trial.

The trial excluded patients who had a history of autoimmune disease or were on systemic immunosuppression. Peripheral blood for TCR sequencing was collected from all dose cohorts at baseline, on cycle 4 day 1, and on cycle 7 day 1. The samples were taken from a phase I, first-in-human, multicenter, open-label dose-escalation trial of ivuxolimab. Adults with locally advanced or metastatic melanoma, renal cell, hepatocellular, or head and neck squamous cell carcinoma were enrolled in the trial. Before TCR sequencing, CD4+ T cells and CD8+ T cells from peripheral blood were sorted into separate populations. The cysteine opens and the phenylalanine closes a CDR3 of 15 amino acids. CDR3 DNA is the only sequence kept; it has 45 bases, read in frame from the first base. Deletion took 4 bases off V and 0 bases off J, with a span of 7 bases between the germline ends. Reading the germline V gene (reference sequence) gives CDR1 PRHDT and CDR2 FYEKMQ.

The paper as a whole reports these results and caveats: In partial responders in the 0.1-3.0 mg/kg groups, normalized peripheral clonal expansion was found to be among the lowest, especially among CD8+ T cells. At doses of 0.1 to 3.0 mg/kg, clonal expansion of both CD4+ and CD8+ T cells in blood was seen between baseline and week 6. Low levels of normalized T-cell clonal expansion were also seen in some patients who did not respond. On average, CD8+ T cells showed more expanded clones than CD4+ T cells after ivuxolimab. The antigen specificity of the peripheral T cells that underwent clonal expansion was not determined.

The receptor was derived from an adult with an advanced solid tumor such as melanoma, head and neck, liver or kidney cancer. The source material was CD4+ or CD8+ T cells sorted from blood, sampled in a trial of the OX40 agonist ivuxolimab. This sequence uses TRBV13 and TRBJ1-6; the D gene cannot be named for sure. The DNA sequence is given as TGTGCCAGCAGCTCAAGAAGCTCCTATAATTCACCCCTCCACTTT. Its protein is CASSSRSSYNSPLHF.